This is a list of T cell receptor beta chains from one sample in a study of T cells in Graves' hyperthyroidism and ophthalmopathy. TCRdb called the multiplex PCR reads again in MiXCR, with one record for every CDR3 protein. Among roughly 710,000 distinct CDR3 sequences listed, over 35% were seen once. Sequences were obtained from blood. These receptors originate from a middle-aged woman with Graves' hyperthyroidism. CDR3s include the opening cysteine and the closing phenylalanine or tryptophan. A D gene is named only where the DNA matches it firmly. Rows may omit the clone size; those that give it use once, few, many or a size class.

>TRBV7-9|TRBJ2-2|TRBD1|16|few
CASSENRDRNTGELFF
TGTGCCAGCAGCGAGAACCGGGACAGGAACACCGGGGAGCTGTTTTTT
>TRBV7-2|TRBJ1-5|.|14|.
CASSLAPVNQPQHF
TGTGCCAGCAGCTTAGCTCCGGTAAATCAGCCCCAGCATTTT
>TRBV6-5|TRBJ2-2|.|18|few
CASSYSILTDANTGELFF
TGTGCCAGCAGTTACTCGATTTTGACGGACGCGAACACCGGGGAGCTGTTTTTT
>TRBV6-5|TRBJ1-1|TRBD1|16|.
CASSDPGQGQYTEAFF
TGTGCCAGCAGTGACCCGGGACAGGGTCAGTACACTGAAGCTTTCTTT
>TRBV29-1|TRBJ2-7|.|13|once
CSQDRGRSYEQYF
TGCAGCCAAGATCGGGGACGGTCCTACGAGCAGTACTTC
>TRBV5-4|TRBJ2-5|.|14|.
CASTLRGTEETQYF
TGTGCCAGCACTCTACGGGGTACTGAAGAGACCCAGTACTTC
>TRBV6-5|TRBJ1-2|.|15|.
CASSCVGWSNYGYTF
TGTGCCAGCAGTTGCGTGGGGTGGAGTAACTATGGCTACACCTTC
>TRBV11-2|TRBJ2-5|TRBD1|14|.
CASSEGTGSETQYF
TGTGCCAGCAGCGAGGGGACAGGTTCGGAGACCCAGTACTTC
>TRBV7-2|TRBJ1-3|.|14|few
CASSSRTAGNTIYF
TGTGCCAGCAGCTCGCGGACCGCTGGAAACACCATATATTTT
>TRBV7-2|TRBJ1-6|.|15|many
CASSQGTSNNSPLHF
TGTGCCAGCAGCCAGGGGACCAGCAATAATTCACCCCTCCACTTT
>TRBV7-8|TRBJ1-2|TRBD1|16|many
CASSLGYRGPNYGYTF
TGTGCCAGCAGCTTAGGGTACAGGGGGCCGAACTATGGCTACACCTTC
>TRBV20-1|TRBJ1-6|.|13|.
CGGGSSYNSPLHF
TGCGGGGGGGGGAGCTCCTATAATTCACCCCTCCACTTT
>TRBV6-5|TRBJ2-7|.|16|few
CASSYSRGPGPYEQYF
TGTGCCAGCAGTTACTCGAGGGGCCCAGGGCCCTACGAGCAGTACTTC
>TRBV5-6|TRBJ1-2|TRBD1|18|.
CASSPSWSTGGFNYGYTF
TGTGCCAGCAGCCCTTCCTGGTCGACAGGGGGTTTTAACTATGGCTACACCTTC
>TRBV7-2|TRBJ2-7|.|15|.
CASSPSRGFGYEQYF
TGTGCCAGCAGCCCCAGCCGGGGTTTTGGTTACGAGCAGTACTTC
>TRBV25-1|TRBJ2-6|TRBD2|16|many
CASSEWGGTGANVLTF
TGTGCCAGCAGTGAATGGGGAGGGACTGGGGCCAACGTCCTGACTTTC
>TRBV2|TRBJ2-7|TRBD1|14|few
CASSPTGELNEQYF
TGTGCCAGCAGCCCGACAGGGGAATTAAACGAGCAGTACTTC
>TRBV15|TRBJ2-5|TRBD2|17|.
CATSRDRVSGVQETQYF
TGTGCCACCAGCAGAGACCGCGTAAGCGGGGTCCAAGAGACCCAGTACTTC
>TRBV9|TRBJ1-3|.|16|many
CASSAGVDFAGNTIYF
TGTGCCAGCAGCGCCGGAGTTGACTTTGCTGGAAACACCATATATTTT
>TRBV10-3|TRBJ2-7|.|13|many
CAISMRSSYEQYF
TGTGCCATCAGTATGAGAAGCTCCTACGAGCAGTACTTC
>TRBV10-3|TRBJ1-6|.|15|.
CATQDSRLAGSPLHF
TGTGCCACCCAGGACAGTAGACTCGCGGGTTCACCCCTCCACTTT
>TRBV6-6|TRBJ1-1|.|12|few
CASKRTAAEAFF
TGTGCCAGCAAGCGGACAGCTGCTGAAGCTTTCTTT
>TRBV7-2|TRBJ1-6|.|15|.
CASSLRGPRNSPLHF
TGTGCCAGCAGCTTGCGAGGGCCGCGCAATTCACCCCTCCACTTT
>TRBV29-1|TRBJ2-7|TRBD1|12|.
CSVRRQGYEQYF
TGCAGCGTCAGAAGACAGGGGTACGAGCAGTACTTC
>TRBV20-1|TRBJ2-7|.|12|many
CSARDHGDEQYF
TGCAGTGCTAGAGATCACGGGGACGAGCAGTACTTC
>TRBV20-1|TRBJ1-3|.|15|many
CSASWGPYSGNTIYF
TGCAGTGCTAGTTGGGGCCCCTACTCTGGAAACACCATATATTTT
>TRBV11-2|TRBJ2-6|.|18|.
CASSSPGRRLSGANVLTF
TGTGCCAGCAGCTCGCCGGGACGGAGGCTCTCTGGGGCCAACGTCCTGACTTTC
>TRBV2|TRBJ1-2|.|14|many
CASGGRQQRYGYTF
TGTGCCAGCGGCGGCCGACAACAGCGCTATGGCTACACCTTC
>TRBV13|TRBJ2-5|.|15|.
CASSLGWSLGETQYF
TGTGCCAGCAGCTTAGGTTGGTCCCTCGGAGAGACCCAGTACTTC
>TRBV9|TRBJ2-5|TRBD2|14|few
CASSIGGREETQYF
TGTGCCAGCAGCATAGGCGGGAGGGAAGAGACCCAGTACTTC
>TRBV7-2|TRBJ2-3|.|14|many
CASSPRRGSDTQYF
TGTGCCAGCAGCCCTCGTCGGGGCTCGGATACGCAGTATTTT
>TRBV5-1|TRBJ1-2|TRBD1|13|.
CASSHPGTGGYTF
TGCGCCAGCAGCCATCCCGGGACAGGAGGCTACACCTTC
>TRBV19|TRBJ1-1|.|14|many
CASKLRTANTEAFF
TGTGCCAGTAAGCTTAGGACGGCGAACACTGAAGCTTTCTTT
>TRBV7-2|TRBJ1-3|.|14|many
CASSSGPSGNTIYF
TGTGCCAGCAGCTCTGGACCTTCTGGAAACACCATATATTTT
>TRBV19|TRBJ2-2|.|15|.
CASSRDSLNTGELFF
TGTGCCAGCAGCCGGGACTCCTTAAACACCGGGGAGCTGTTTTTT
>TRBV28|TRBJ2-6|TRBD2|18|.
CASQNGGLAGSGANVLTF
TGTGCTTCTCAAAACGGGGGACTAGCGGGATCTGGGGCCAACGTCCTGACTTTC
>TRBV2|TRBJ1-5|.|15|many
CASRTLVPSNQPQHF
TGTGCCAGCAGGACACTGGTTCCTAGCAATCAGCCCCAGCATTTT
>TRBV4-3|TRBJ1-6|.|16|few
CASSQDRTDYNSPLHF
TGCGCCAGCAGCCAAGATCGGACAGACTATAATTCACCCCTCCACTTT
>TRBV20-1|TRBJ1-1|.|14|many
CSARDVGGATEAFF
TGCAGTGCTAGAGATGTCGGGGGAGCGACTGAAGCTTTCTTT
>TRBV2|TRBJ1-4|.|13|.
CASSEGTPEKLFF
TGTGCCAGCAGTGAAGGGACGCCTGAAAAACTGTTTTTT